Presented here are 25 T cell receptor beta chains from one specimen sequenced in a study of CD8 T cells in ankylosing spondylitis. TCRdb processed the 5' RACE reads anew with MiXCR; each CDR3 protein has one entry. Of about 140,000 distinct CDR3 sequences listed, 7% to 10% are singletons. The sequencing sample was made of synovial fluid, either unsorted or a sorted T cell fraction (not recorded which). The source is a male donor with ankylosing spondylitis.

This chain joins TRBV12-3 or TRBV12-4 and TRBJ1-2, with D possibly being TRBD1 (6 bases). This CDR3 contains 13 residues. With 5 bases removed from V and 8 bases from J, the gap between germline ends came to 15 bases. CDR3 in amino acids: CASSPSRGNGYTF. The CDR3 bases are TGTGCCAGCAGTCCGAGCAGGGGAAACGGCTACACCTTC.

The table lists this clonotype with many counts. The rearrangement uses TRBV12-3 or TRBV12-4 and TRBJ2-7, with D maybe TRBD2 (5 bases). The germline V and J ends were trimmed by 0 bases and 6 bases, with 9 bases remaining between them. CDR3 length equals 13 residues. The CDR3 DNA is TGTGCCAGCAGTTTAGCGGGAGCATCCGAGCAGTACTTC. This translates into CASSLAGASEQYF.

This clonotype was detected ten times or more. V gene TRBV27 combines with J gene TRBJ2-7; TRBD2 matches at 9 bases. The CDR3 is 16 amino acids. Germline CDR1 reads MNHEY; CDR2 reads SMNVEV (reference sequence). Trimming took 5 bases from V and 3 from J; bases not matched to a gene: 11. The CDR3 bases are TGTGCCAGCAGTCCCACGGTGTCTAGCGGGGACTACGAGCAGTACTTC. The encoded protein is CASSPTVSSGDYEQYF.

In its sample, this clonotype is medium-sized. The chain recombines TRBV7-2 with TRBJ2-7; TRBD1 matches at 9 bases. The CDR3 runs to 15 residues. With 5 bases clipped from V and 2 bases from J, the junction kept 7 bases outside the gene matches. The V gene's germline CDR1 is SGHTA and CDR2 FQGNSA. This CDR3 reads CASSPRTGETYEQYF. The DNA of the CDR3 is TGTGCCAGCAGCCCACGGACAGGGGAGACCTACGAGCAGTACTTC.

This clonotype was counted ten times or more. This chain links TRBV6-4 with TRBJ2-3; 11 bases map to TRBD2. Per germline, CDR1 MRHNA and CDR2 SNTAGT. The CDR3 spans 15 residues. With 4 bases clipped from V and 2 bases from J, the junction kept 2 bases outside the gene matches. The CDR3 sequence is CASSGSGGATDTQYF. CDR3 DNA: TGTGCCAGCAGTGGTAGCGGGGGGGCCACAGATACGCAGTATTTT.

There are many counts of this clonotype. CDR3 sequence reads: CATSSPLGEKLFF. The CDR3 DNA reads TGTGCCACCAGCAGCCCATTGGGTGAAAAACTGTTTTTT. This chain uses TRBV15 with TRBJ1-4; no clear D. The CDR3 loop spans 13 amino acids. V shed 3 bases and J shed 7 bases, with 9 bases lying between them. Germline V gene lookup returns CDR1 LNHNV and CDR2 YYDKDF (reference sequence). The variable domain in full, completed from reference TRBV15 and TRBJ1-4, reads DAMVIQNPRYQVTQFGKPVTLSCSQTLNHNVMYWYQQKSSQAPKLLFHYYDKDFNNEADTPDNFQSRRPNTSFCFLDIRSPGLGDTAMYLCATSSPLGEKLFFGSGTQLSVL.

CDR3 in amino acids: CSAQANEKLFF. The CDR3 DNA reads TGCAGTGCCCAGGCTAATGAAAAACTGTTTTTT. The chain employs TRBV20-1 and TRBJ1-4; D not certain. The CDR3 length is 11 residues. Trimming shortened V by 6 bases and J by 3 bases, and 5 bases separated the two germline ends. Germline CDR1 DFQATT, CDR2 SNEGSKA (reference sequence).

The chain is built from TRBV28 and TRBJ2-7; D remains ambiguous. Germline V gene data show CDR1 as MDHEN and CDR2 as SYDVKM. This CDR3 has 15 amino acids. The V end was cut by 2 bases, the J end by 2 bases, with 13 bases between. This chain's CDR3 is CASSLPDPVAYEQYF. DNA for the CDR3: TGTGCCAGCAGTTTACCCGACCCCGTAGCCTACGAGCAGTACTTC.

The table lists this clonotype with many counts. The V gene is TRBV20-1, the J gene TRBJ2-7; 10 bases map to TRBD2. The CDR3 totals 19 residues. From germline, CDR1 is DFQATT and CDR2 SNEGSKA (reference sequence). V shed 3 bases and J 3 bases; nucleotides not matched to a gene: 20. The CDR3 region is CSASRLASGGSPPIYEQYF. The CDR3 nucleotides are TGCAGTGCTAGTCGCCTTGCTAGCGGGGGTTCCCCTCCTATCTACGAGCAGTACTTC.

The sample holds a few counts of this clonotype. The chain links TRBV5-1 to TRBJ2-2; D is possibly TRBD1 or TRBD2 (6 bases each). V gave up 3 bases and J gave up 0 bases, with 9 bases separating them. The germline CDR1 and CDR2 sequences are SGHRS and YFSETQ. CDR3 size: 15 residues. The CDR3 here is CASSWGAANTGELFF. In DNA form, the CDR3 reads TGCGCCAGCAGCTGGGGGGCAGCGAACACCGGGGAGCTGTTTTTT.

The sample holds many counts of this clonotype. V usage is TRBV12-3 or TRBV12-4 and J usage is TRBJ2-2; TRBD2 is a possible D gene (6 bases). V was shortened by 6 bases and J by 6 bases, with 14 bases between the two germline ends. This CDR3 is built from 14 residues. The CDR3 spells CASSTTGLSGELFF. CDR3 nucleotide sequence: TGTGCCAGCAGCACCACCGGACTATCCGGGGAGCTGTTTTTT.

The chain couples TRBV20-1 to TRBJ1-5; D unresolved. Trimming took off 6 bases at V and 5 bases at J, with 14 bases between the two ends. This CDR3 comprises 13 residues. From germline, CDR1 is DFQATT and CDR2 SNEGSKA (reference sequence). The CDR3 region is CSARSRQHQPQHF. CDR3 DNA: TGCAGTGCCCGTTCCAGACAACATCAGCCCCAGCATTTT.

This chain uses TRBV7-6 with TRBJ2-3, with D hard to call. V lost 3 bases and J lost 5, with 6 bases in between. The CDR3 runs to 12 residues. The germline V gene encodes CDR1 SGHVS and CDR2 FNYEAQ. In DNA, the CDR3 is TGTGCCAGCAGCTTCGTGGAAGATACGCAGTATTTT. Protein sequence: CASSFVEDTQYF. The full variable domain, with the rest looked up from reference TRBV7-6 and TRBJ2-3, is GAGVSQSPRYKVTKRGQDVALRCDPISGHVSLYWYRQALGQGPEFLTYFNYEAQQDKSGLPNDRFSAERPEGSISTLTIQRTEQRDSAMYRCASSFVEDTQYFGPGTRLTVL.

Ten or more counts support this clonotype. J is TRBJ2-3 and V is TRBV29-1, with 7 nucleotides matching TRBD1. In germline, CDR1 is SQVTM, CDR2 ANQGSEA. This CDR3 is built from 17 residues. The V and J ends lost 0 bases and 2 bases, in that order; junction bases with no gene match: 11. CDR3 amino acids: CSVEDPEGALYTDTQYF. DNA of the CDR3: TGCAGCGTTGAAGACCCCGAGGGGGCACTTTACACAGATACGCAGTATTTT.

This sequence joins TRBV5-1 and TRBJ2-1, with TRBD2 matching 11 bases. This CDR3 spans 16 amino acids. The V segment lost 0 bases and the J segment 8 bases; nucleotides outside the gene matches: 7. Per the germline V gene, CDR1 is SGHRS and CDR2 is YFSETQ. The CDR3 region is CASSLALTSGIYEQFF. In DNA form, the CDR3 reads TGCGCCAGCAGCTTGGCGTTGACTAGCGGGATATATGAGCAGTTCTTC.

This clonotype was seen at least ten times. CDR3 in DNA: TGCGCCAGCAGACTTAGACAGGCCGGGGAGCTGTTTTTT. It is translated as CASRLRQAGELFF. The chain links TRBV5-1 to TRBJ2-2, with D maybe TRBD1 (6 bases). This CDR3 comprises 13 residues. Germline CDR1 SGHRS, CDR2 YFSETQ. V lost 5 bases to trimming and J lost 6 bases, with 11 bases between them.

The chain couples TRBV12-3 or TRBV12-4 to TRBJ2-6; 9 nucleotides align to TRBD1. The CDR3 contains 18 residues. The J segment lost 0 bases and the V segment lost 6 bases, leaving 9 bases of the junction unmatched. The CDR3 here is CASSLKGQGNSGANVLTF. CDR3 bases: TGTGCCAGCAGCCTCAAGGGACAGGGAAACTCTGGGGCCAACGTCCTGACTTTC.

V gene TRBV7-9 combines with J gene TRBJ2-3; TRBD1 matches at 7 bases. This CDR3 region has 12 residues. The V gene end was trimmed by 6 bases and the J gene end by 9 bases; junction bases not matched to a gene: 6. Germline V CDR1 and CDR2: SEHNR, FQNEAQ (reference sequence). The CDR3: CASSFTGETQYF. In nucleotides, the CDR3 is TGTGCCAGCAGTTTTACAGGGGAAACGCAGTATTTT.

This clonotype was detected ten times or more. The chain has TRBV7-2 and TRBJ2-7; TRBD1 might be the D (6 bases). The V end lost 5 bases, the J end lost 2 bases, and 13 bases lay between the germline ends. The CDR3 spans 14 residues. In germline, CDR1 is SGHTA, CDR2 FQGNSA. CDR3 sequence reads: CASSRTTGPYEQYF. CDR3 DNA sequence: TGTGCCAGCAGCCGGACGACAGGCCCCTACGAGCAGTACTTC.

In this sample, this clonotype turned up a few times. V is TRBV28 and J is TRBJ1-5, with 7 bases lining up with TRBD1. With V trimmed by 7 bases and J by 5 bases, 11 bases remained unmatched. This CDR3 spans 15 amino acids. In germline, CDR1 is MDHEN, CDR2 SYDVKM. The CDR3 loop is CASTSTGTVYQPQHF. CDR3 nucleotide sequence: TGTGCCAGCACCTCCACGGGGACAGTTTATCAGCCCCAGCATTTT.

This clonotype showed up just a few times. The rearrangement joins TRBV4-3 to TRBJ2-7; D not certain. V lost 0 bases and J lost 4, with 10 bases in between. CDR1 and CDR2 (germline): LGHNA, YSLEER. The CDR3 has 14 residues. CDR3 in amino acids: CASSQERIRYEQYF. CDR3 in DNA: TGCGCCAGCAGCCAAGAGCGAATTCGGTACGAGCAGTACTTC.

This clonotype was found many times. The V call is TRBV12-3 or TRBV12-4, the J call TRBJ2-2, with 12 bases matching TRBD1. The V gene end was trimmed by 6 bases and the J gene end by 4 bases; junction bases not matched to a gene: 3. The CDR3 is made up of 15 amino acids. The CDR3, as DNA: TGTGCCAGCAGCGGGACAGGGGGCCGCACCGGGGAGCTGTTTTTT. Amino acid sequence: CASSGTGGRTGELFF.

V and J are TRBV7-9 and TRBJ2-7, with D perhaps matching TRBD1 or TRBD2 (5 bases each). V shed 5 bases and J shed 6 bases, with 11 bases lying between them. Germline V gene sequence: CDR1 SEHNR, CDR2 FQNEAQ (reference sequence). The CDR3 extends over 12 amino acids. CDR3 sequence reads: CASSDRGAEQYF. The DNA of the CDR3 is TGTGCCAGCAGCGATAGAGGGGCCGAGCAGTACTTC.

In this sample, this clonotype turned up a few times. The chain employs TRBV2 and TRBJ2-3, with TRBD1 matching over 10 bases. Looked up from germline, CDR1 is SNHLY and CDR2 is FYNNEI. The CDR3 is made up of 15 amino acids. J lost 6 bases, V lost 4 bases, and 7 bases had no gene match. The CDR3 sequence is CASSATTGGADTQYF. The CDR3 DNA reads TGTGCCAGCAGTGCCACGACAGGGGGCGCGGATACGCAGTATTTT.

Many counts were recorded for this clonotype. This chain connects TRBV20-1 to TRBJ2-3; D perhaps matches TRBD2 (6 bases). CDR3 length: 13 residues. Trimming left V 3 bases short and J 6 bases short, with 13 bases between. From germline, CDR1 is DFQATT and CDR2 SNEGSKA (reference sequence). The CDR3 DNA follows: TGCAGTGCTAGTATAGCGGTGAGGGATACGCAGTATTTT. Amino acid sequence: CSASIAVRDTQYF.